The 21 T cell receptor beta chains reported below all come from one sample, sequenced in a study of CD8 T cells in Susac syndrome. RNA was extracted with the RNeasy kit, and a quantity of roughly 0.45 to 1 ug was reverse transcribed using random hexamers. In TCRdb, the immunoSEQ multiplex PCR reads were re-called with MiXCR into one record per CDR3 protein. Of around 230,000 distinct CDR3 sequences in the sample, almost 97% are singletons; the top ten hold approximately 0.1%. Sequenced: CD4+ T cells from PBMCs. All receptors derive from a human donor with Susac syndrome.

The CDR3 sequence is CASSSDTRAEAFF. As DNA, the CDR3 is TGTGCCAGCAGTTCTGACACCAGGGCTGAAGCTTTCTTT. The rearrangement links TRBV27 to TRBJ1-1, with a tentative D call TRBD1 (5 bases). The CDR3 runs to 13 residues. The V end lost 4 bases, the J end lost 6 bases, and 12 bases lay between the germline ends. CDR1 and CDR2 from the germline V gene are MNHEY and SMNVEV (reference sequence).

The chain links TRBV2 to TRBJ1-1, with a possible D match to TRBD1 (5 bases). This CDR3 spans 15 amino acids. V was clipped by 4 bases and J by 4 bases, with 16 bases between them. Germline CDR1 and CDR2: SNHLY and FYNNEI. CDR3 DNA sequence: TGTGCCAGCAGTGTCGGGAGCTTCCAGGGCACTGAAGCTTTCTTT. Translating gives CASSVGSFQGTEAFF. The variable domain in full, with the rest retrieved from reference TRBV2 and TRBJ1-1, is EPEVTQTPSHQVTQMGQEVILRCVPISNHLYFYWYRQILGQKVEFLVSFYNNEISEKSEIFDDQFSVERPDGSNFTLKIRSTKLEDSAMYFCASSVGSFQGTEAFFGQGTRLTVV.

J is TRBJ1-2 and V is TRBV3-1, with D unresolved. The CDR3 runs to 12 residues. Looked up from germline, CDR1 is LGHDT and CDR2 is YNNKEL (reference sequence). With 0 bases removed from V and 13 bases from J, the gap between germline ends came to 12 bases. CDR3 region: CASSQESEVRTF. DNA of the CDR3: TGTGCCAGCAGCCAAGAGTCCGAAGTTCGCACCTTC.

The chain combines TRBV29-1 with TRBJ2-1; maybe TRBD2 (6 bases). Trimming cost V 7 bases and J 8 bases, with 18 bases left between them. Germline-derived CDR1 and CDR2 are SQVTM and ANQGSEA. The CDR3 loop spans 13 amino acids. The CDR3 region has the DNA TGCAGCGGGGGGGAGCGGGCCCTTTATGAGCAGTTCTTC. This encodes CSGGERALYEQFF.

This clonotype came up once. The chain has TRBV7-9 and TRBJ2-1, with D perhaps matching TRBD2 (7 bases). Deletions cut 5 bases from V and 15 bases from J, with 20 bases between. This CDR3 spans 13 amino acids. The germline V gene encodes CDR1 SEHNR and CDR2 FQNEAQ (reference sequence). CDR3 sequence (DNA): TGTGCCAGCAGCCCCGGAATAGCGGGCAGGGGGTTCTTC. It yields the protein CASSPGIAGRGFF.

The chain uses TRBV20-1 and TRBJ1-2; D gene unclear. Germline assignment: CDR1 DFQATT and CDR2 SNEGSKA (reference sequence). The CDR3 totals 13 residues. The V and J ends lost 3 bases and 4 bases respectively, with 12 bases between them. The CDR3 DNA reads TGCAGTGCTAGTGAGGCAGGAGGCTATGGCTACACCTTC. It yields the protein CSASEAGGYGYTF.

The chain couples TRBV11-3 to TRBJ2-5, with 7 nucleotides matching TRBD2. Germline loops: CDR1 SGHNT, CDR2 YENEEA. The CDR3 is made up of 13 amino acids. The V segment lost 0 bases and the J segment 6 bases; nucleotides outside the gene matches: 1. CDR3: CASSLDGRKTQYF. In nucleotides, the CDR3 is TGTGCCAGCAGCTTAGACGGGAGGAAGACCCAGTACTTC.

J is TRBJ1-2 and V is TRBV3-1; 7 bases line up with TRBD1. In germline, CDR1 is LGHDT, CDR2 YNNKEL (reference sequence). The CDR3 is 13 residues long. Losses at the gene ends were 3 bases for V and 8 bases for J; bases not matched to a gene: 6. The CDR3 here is CASSQGQHYGYTF. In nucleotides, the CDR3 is TGTGCCAGCAGCCAGGGACAGCATTACGGCTACACCTTC.

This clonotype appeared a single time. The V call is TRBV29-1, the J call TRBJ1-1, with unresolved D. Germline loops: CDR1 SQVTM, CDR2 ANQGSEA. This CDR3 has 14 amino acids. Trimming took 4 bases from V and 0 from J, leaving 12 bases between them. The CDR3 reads CSVGRRLMNTEAFF. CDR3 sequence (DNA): TGCAGCGTTGGGAGACGATTGATGAACACTGAAGCTTTCTTT.

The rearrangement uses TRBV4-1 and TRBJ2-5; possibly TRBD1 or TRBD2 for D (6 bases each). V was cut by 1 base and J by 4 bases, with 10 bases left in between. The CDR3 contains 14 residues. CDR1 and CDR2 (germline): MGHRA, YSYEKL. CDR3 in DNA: TGCGCCAGCAGCCAAGTCAGGGGAGGAGAGACCCAGTACTTC. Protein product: CASSQVRGGETQYF.

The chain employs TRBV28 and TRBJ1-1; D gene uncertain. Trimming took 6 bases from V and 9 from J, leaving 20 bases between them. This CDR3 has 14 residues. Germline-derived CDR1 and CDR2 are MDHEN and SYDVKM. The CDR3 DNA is TGTGCCAGCAGCCCAGACACACGAGGGCGAAAAGCTTTCTTT. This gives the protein CASSPDTRGRKAFF.

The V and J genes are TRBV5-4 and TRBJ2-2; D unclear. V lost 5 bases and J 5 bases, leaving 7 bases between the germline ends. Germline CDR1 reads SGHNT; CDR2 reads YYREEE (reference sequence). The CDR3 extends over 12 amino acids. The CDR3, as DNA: TGTGCCAGCAGGGAGTTGACCGGGGAGCTGTTTTTT. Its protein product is CASRELTGELFF.

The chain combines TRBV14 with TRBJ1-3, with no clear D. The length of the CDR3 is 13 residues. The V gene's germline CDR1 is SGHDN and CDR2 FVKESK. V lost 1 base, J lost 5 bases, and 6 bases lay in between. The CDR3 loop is CASSQVVRNTIYF. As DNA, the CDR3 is TGTGCCAGCAGCCAAGTGGTGAGAAACACCATATATTTT.

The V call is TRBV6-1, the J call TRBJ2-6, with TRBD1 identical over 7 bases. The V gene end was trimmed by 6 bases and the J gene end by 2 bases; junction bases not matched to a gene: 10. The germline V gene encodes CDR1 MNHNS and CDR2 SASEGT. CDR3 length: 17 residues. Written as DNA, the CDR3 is TGTGCCAGCAGACCCCGACAGGGCAGGGCTGGGGCCAACGTCCTGACTTTC. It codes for CASRPRQGRAGANVLTF.

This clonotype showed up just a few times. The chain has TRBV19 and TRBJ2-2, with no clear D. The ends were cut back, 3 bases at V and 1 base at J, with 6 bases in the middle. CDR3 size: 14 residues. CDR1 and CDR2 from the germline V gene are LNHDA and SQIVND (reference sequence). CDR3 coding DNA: TGTGCCAGTAGTATCAGGCAGAACACCGGGGAGCTGTTTTTT. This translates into CASSIRQNTGELFF.

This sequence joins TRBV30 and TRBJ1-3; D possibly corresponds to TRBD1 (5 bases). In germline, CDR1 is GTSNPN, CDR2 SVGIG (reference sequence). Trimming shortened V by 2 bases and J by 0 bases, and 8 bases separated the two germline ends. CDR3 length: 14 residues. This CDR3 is CAWSQTGSGNTIYF. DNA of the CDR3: TGTGCCTGGAGTCAAACAGGCTCTGGAAACACCATATATTTT. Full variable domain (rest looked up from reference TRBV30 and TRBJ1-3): SQTIHQWPATLVQPVGSPLSLECTVEGTSNPNLYWYRQAAGRGLQLLFYSVGIGQISSEVPQNLSASRPQDRQFILSSKKLLLSDSGFYLCAWSQTGSGNTIYFGEGSWLTVV.

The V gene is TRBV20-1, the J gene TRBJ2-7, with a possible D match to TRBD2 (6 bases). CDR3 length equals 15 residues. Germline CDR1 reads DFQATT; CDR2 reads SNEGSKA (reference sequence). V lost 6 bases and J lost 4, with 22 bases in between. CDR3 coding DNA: TGCAGTGCACGAAGTCGCACGGGAGTCGTGTACGAGCAGTACTTC. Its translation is CSARSRTGVVYEQYF.

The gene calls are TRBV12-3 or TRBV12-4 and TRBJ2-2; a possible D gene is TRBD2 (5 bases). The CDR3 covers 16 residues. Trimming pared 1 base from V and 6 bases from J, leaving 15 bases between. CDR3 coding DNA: TGTGCCAGCAGTTTAGGCGCTAGCATAATACCCGGGGAGCTGTTTTTT. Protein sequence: CASSLGASIIPGELFF.

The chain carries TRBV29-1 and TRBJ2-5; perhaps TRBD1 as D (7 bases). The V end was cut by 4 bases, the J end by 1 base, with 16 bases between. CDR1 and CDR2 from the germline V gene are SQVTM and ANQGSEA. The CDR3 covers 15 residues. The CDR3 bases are TGCAGCGTTGTTGGGGCCAGGGGGGCCCAAGAGACCCAGTACTTC. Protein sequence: CSVVGARGAQETQYF.

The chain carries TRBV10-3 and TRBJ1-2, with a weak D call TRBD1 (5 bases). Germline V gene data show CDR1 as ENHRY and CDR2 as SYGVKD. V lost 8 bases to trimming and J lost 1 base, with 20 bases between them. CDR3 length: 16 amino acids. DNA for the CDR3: TGTGCCATCCGTCCCAGGGCGGTCGTGGATAACTATGGCTACACCTTC. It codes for CAIRPRAVVDNYGYTF.

The CDR3 sequence: CASSLEVSGNTIYF. The DNA of the CDR3 is TGTGCCAGCAGCTTAGAAGTCTCTGGAAACACCATATATTTT. The V gene is TRBV7-6, the J gene TRBJ1-3; D remains ambiguous. Deletions cut 1 base from V and 0 bases from J, with 4 bases between. The CDR3 covers 14 residues. Germline CDR1 is SGHVS and CDR2 is FNYEAQ.